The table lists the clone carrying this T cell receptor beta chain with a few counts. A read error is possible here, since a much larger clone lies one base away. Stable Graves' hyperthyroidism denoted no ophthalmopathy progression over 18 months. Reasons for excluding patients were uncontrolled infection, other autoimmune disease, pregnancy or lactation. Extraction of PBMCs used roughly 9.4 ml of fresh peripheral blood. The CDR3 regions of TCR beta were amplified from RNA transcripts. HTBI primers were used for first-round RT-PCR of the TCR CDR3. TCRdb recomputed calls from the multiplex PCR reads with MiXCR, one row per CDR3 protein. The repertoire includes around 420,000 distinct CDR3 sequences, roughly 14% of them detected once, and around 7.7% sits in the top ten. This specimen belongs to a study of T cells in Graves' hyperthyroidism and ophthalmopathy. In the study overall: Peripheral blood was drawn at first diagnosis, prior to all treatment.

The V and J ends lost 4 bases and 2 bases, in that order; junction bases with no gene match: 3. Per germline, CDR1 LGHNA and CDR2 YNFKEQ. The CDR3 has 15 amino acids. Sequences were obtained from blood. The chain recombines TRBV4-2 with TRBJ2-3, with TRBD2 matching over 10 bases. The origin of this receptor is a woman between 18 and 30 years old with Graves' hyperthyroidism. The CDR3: CASSPGLAVTDTQYF. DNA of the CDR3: TGTGCCAGCAGCCCAGGACTAGCGGTCACAGATACGCAGTATTTT.